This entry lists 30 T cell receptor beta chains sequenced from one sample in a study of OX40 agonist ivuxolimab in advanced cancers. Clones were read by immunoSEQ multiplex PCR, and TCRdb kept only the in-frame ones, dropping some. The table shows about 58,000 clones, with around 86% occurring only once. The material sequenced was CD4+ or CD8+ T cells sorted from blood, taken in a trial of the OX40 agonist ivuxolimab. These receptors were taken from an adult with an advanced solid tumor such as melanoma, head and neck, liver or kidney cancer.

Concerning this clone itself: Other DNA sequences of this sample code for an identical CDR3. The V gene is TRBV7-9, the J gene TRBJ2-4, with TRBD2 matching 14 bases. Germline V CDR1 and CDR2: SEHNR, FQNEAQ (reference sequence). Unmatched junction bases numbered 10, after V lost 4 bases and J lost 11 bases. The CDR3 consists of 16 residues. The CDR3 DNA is TGTGCCAGCAGCTCGGGACTAGCGGGGGCCGGGAGACTTCAGTACTTC. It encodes CASSSGLAGAGRLQYF. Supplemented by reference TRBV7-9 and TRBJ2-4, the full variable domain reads DTGVSQNPRHKITKRGQNVTFRCDPISEHNRLYWYRQTLGQGPEFLTYFQNEAQLEKSRLLSDRFSAERPKGSFSTLEIQRTEQGDSAMYLCASSSGLAGAGRLQYFGAGTRLSVL.

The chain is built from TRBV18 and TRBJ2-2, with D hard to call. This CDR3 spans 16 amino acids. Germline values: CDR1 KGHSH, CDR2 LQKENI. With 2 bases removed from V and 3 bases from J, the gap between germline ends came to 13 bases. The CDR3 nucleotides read TGTGCCAGCTCACCAAGCTGGTCGGACGACACCGGGGAGCTGTTTTTT. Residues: CASSPSWSDDTGELFF.

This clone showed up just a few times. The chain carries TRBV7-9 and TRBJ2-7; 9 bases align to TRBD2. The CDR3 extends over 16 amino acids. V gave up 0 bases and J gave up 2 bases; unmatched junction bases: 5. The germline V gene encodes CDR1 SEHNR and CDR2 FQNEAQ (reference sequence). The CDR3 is CASSLAPSGDPYEQYF. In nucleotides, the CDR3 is TGTGCCAGCAGCTTAGCTCCTAGCGGGGACCCCTACGAGCAGTACTTC. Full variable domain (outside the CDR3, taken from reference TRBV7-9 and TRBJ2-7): DTGVSQNPRHKITKRGQNVTFRCDPISEHNRLYWYRQTLGQGPEFLTYFQNEAQLEKSRLLSDRFSAERPKGSFSTLEIQRTEQGDSAMYLCASSLAPSGDPYEQYFGPGTRLTVT.

The CDR3 loop reads CASSYRYEAFF. In DNA, the CDR3 is TGTGCCAGCAGTTACAGATATGAAGCTTTCTTT. The chain uses TRBV6-6 and TRBJ1-1; unclear D gene. The CDR3 has 11 amino acids. Trimming took 2 bases from V and 7 from J, leaving 5 bases between them. Germline-derived CDR1 and CDR2 are MNHNY and SVGAGI (reference sequence).

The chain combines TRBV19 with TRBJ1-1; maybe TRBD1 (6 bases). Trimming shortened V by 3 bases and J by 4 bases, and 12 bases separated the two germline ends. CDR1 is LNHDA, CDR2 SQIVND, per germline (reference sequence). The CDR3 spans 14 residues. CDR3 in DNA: TGTGCCAGTAGTATGACGGGGGCGGGCACTGAAGCTTTCTTT. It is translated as CASSMTGAGTEAFF.

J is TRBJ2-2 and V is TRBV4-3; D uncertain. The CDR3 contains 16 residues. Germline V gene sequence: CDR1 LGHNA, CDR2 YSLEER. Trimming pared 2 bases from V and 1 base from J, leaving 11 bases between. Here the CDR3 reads CASSQPLGQNTGELFF. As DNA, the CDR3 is TGCGCCAGCAGCCAACCACTTGGGCAGAACACCGGGGAGCTGTTTTTT.

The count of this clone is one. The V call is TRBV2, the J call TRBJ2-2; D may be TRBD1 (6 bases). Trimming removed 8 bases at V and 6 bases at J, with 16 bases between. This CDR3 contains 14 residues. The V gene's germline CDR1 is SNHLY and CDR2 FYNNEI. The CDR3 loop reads CASGTGYSSGELFF. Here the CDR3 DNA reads TGTGCCAGCGGAACAGGGTATAGCTCCGGGGAGCTGTTTTTT.

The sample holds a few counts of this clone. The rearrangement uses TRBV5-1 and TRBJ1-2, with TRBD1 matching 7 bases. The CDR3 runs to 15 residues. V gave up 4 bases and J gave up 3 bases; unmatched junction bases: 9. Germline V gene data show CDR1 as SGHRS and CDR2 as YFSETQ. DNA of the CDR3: TGCGCCAGCAGCAGTACCCACAGGGGTGACTATGGCTACACCTTC. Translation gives CASSSTHRGDYGYTF.

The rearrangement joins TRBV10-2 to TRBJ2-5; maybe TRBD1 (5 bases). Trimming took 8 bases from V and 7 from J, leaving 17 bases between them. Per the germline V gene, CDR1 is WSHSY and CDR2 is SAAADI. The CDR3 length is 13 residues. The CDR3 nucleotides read TGCGCCAGCCAGGGCCCCGGAATTTGGACCCAGTACTTC. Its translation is CASQGPGIWTQYF.

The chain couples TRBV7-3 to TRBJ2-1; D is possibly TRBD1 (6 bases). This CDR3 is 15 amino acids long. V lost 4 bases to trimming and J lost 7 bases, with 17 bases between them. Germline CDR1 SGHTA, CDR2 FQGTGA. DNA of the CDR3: TGTGCCAGCAGCTCCCAGGGGAGCGGTCAGAATGAGCAGTTCTTC. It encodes CASSSQGSGQNEQFF. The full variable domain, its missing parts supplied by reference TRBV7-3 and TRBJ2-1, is GAGVSQTPSNKVTEKGKYVELRCDPISGHTALYWYRQSLGQGPEFLIYFQGTGAADDSGLPNDRFFAVRPEGSVSTLKIQRTERGDSAVYLCASSSQGSGQNEQFFGPGTRLTVL.

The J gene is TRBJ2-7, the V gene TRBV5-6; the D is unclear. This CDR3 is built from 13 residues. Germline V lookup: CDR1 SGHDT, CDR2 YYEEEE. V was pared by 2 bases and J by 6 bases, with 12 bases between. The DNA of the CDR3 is TGTGCCAGCAGCTTCCAGCCTCCTGGCGAGCAGTACTTC. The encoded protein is CASSFQPPGEQYF.

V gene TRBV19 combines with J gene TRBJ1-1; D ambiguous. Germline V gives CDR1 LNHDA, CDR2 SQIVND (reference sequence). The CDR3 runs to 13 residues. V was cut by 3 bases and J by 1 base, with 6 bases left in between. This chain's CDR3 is CASSIRGNTEAFF. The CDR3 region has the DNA TGTGCCAGTAGTATCCGAGGGAACACTGAAGCTTTCTTT. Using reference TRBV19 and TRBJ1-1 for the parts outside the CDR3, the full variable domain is DGGITQSPKYLFRKEGQNVTLSCEQNLNHDAMYWYRQDPGQGLRLIYYSQIVNDFQKGDIAEGYSVSREKKESFPLTVTSAQKNPTAFYLCASSIRGNTEAFFGQGTRLTVV.

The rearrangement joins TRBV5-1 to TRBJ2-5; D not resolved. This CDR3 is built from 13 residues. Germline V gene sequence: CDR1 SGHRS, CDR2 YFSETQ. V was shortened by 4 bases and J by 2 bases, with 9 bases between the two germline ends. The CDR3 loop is CASSPGGQETQYF. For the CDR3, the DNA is TGCGCCAGCAGCCCCGGTGGGCAAGAGACCCAGTACTTC. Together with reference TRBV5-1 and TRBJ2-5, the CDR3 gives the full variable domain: KAGVTQTPRYLIKTRGQQVTLSCSPISGHRSVSWYQQTPGQGLQFLFEYFSETQRNKGNFPGRFSGRQFSNSRSEMNVSTLELGDSALYLCASSPGGQETQYFGPGTRLLVL.

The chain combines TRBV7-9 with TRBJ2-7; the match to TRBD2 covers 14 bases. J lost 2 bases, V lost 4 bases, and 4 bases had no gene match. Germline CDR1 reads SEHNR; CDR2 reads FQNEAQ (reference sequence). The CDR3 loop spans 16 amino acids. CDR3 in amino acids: CASSSGTSGGAYEQYF. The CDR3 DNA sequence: TGTGCCAGCAGCTCGGGGACTAGCGGGGGAGCCTACGAGCAGTACTTC.

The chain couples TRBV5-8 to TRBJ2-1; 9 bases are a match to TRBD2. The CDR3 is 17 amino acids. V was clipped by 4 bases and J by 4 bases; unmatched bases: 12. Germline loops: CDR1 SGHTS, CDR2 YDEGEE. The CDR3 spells CASSPVQAGGIYNEQFF. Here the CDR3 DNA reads TGTGCCAGCAGCCCGGTGCAAGCGGGGGGAATATACAATGAGCAGTTCTTC.

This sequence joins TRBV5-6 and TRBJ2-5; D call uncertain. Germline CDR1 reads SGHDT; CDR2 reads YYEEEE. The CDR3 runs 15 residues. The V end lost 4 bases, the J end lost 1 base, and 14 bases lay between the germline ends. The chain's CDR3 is CASSMPRPPQETQYF. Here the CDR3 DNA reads TGTGCCAGCAGCATGCCCCGTCCTCCCCAAGAGACCCAGTACTTC. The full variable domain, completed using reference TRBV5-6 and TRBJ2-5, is DAGVTQSPTHLIKTRGQQVTLRCSPKSGHDTVSWYQQALGQGPQFIFQYYEEEERQRGNFPDRFSGHQFPNYSSELNVNALLLGDSALYLCASSMPRPPQETQYFGPGTRLLVL.

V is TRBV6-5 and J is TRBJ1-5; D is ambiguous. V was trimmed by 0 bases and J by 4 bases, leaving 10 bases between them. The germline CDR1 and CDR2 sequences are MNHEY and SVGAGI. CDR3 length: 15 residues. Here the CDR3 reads CASSYSWQANQPQHF. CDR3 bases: TGTGCCAGCAGTTACTCCTGGCAGGCAAATCAGCCCCAGCATTTT.

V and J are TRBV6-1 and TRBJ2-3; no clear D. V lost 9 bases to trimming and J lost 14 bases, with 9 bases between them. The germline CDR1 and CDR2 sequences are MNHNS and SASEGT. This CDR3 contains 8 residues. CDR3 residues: CARPFRYF. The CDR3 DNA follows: TGTGCCAGACCGTTCAGGTATTTT.

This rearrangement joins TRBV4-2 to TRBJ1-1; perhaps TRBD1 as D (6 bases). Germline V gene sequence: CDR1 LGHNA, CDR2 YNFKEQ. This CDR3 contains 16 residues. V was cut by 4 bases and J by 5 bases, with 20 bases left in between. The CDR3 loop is CASSPTGLSRATEAFF. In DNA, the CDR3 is TGTGCCAGCAGCCCGACAGGTCTTTCGCGGGCGACTGAAGCTTTCTTT.

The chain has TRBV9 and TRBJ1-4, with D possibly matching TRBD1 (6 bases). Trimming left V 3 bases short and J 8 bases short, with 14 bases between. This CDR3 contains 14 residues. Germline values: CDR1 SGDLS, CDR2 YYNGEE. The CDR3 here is CASSATGQHEKLFF. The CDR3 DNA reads TGTGCCAGCAGCGCGACAGGACAGCACGAAAAACTGTTTTTT. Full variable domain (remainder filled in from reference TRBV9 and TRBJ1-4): DSGVTQTPKHLITATGQRVTLRCSPRSGDLSVYWYQQSLDQGLQFLIQYYNGEERAKGNILERFSAQQFPDLHSELNLSSLELGDSALYFCASSATGQHEKLFFGSGTQLSVL.

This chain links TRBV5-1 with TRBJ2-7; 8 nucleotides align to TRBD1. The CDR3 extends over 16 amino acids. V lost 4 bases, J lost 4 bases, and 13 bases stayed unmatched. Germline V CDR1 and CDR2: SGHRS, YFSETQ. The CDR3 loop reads CASSLTGDGPPYEQYF. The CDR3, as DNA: TGCGCCAGCAGCCTGACAGGGGACGGTCCTCCGTACGAGCAGTACTTC.

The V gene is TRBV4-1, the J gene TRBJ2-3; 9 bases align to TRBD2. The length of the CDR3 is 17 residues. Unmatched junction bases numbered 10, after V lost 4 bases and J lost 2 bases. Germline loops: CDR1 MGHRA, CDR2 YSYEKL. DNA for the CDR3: TGCGCCAGCAGCCGGGGGAGACTAGCGGACCACACAGATACGCAGTATTTT. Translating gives CASSRGRLADHTDTQYF.

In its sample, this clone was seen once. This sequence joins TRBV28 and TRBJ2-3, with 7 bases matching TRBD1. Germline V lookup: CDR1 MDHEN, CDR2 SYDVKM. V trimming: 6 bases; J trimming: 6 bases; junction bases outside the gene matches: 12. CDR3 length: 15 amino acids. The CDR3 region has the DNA TGTGCCAGCAGCGCACGACAGGGTCTCAGGGATACGCAGTATTTT. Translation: CASSARQGLRDTQYF.

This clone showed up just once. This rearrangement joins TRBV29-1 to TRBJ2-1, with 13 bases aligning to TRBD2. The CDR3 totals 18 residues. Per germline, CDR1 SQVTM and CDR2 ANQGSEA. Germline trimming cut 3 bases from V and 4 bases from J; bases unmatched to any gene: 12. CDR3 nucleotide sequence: TGCAGCGTTGATGGTCGACGTACTAGCGGGGGGGTGTACAATGAGCAGTTCTTC. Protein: CSVDGRRTSGGVYNEQFF.

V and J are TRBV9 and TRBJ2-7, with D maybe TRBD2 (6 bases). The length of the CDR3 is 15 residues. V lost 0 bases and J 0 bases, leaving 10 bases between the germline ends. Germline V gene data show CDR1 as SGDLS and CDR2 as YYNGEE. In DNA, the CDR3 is TGTGCCAGCAGCGTAGCCGGGACTTACTCCTACGAGCAGTACTTC. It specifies CASSVAGTYSYEQYF.

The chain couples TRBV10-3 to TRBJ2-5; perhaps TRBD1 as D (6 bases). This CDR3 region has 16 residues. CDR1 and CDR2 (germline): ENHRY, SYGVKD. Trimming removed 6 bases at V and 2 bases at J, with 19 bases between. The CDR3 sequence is CAISLGSGTLQETQYF. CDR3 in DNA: TGTGCCATCAGCTTGGGATCCGGGACACTTCAAGAGACCCAGTACTTC.

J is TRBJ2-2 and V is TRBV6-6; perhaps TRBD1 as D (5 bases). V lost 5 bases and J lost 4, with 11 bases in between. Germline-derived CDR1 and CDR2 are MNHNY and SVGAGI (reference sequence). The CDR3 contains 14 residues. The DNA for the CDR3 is TGTGCCAGCAGTCCGCGGACACCCACCGGGGAGCTGTTTTTT. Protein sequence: CASSPRTPTGELFF.

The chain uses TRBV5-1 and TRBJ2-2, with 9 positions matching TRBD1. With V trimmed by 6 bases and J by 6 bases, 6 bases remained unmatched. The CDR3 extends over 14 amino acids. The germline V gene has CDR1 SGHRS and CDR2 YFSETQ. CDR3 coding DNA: TGCGCCAGCAACCGGGACAGGGATCCCGGGGAGCTGTTTTTT. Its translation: CASNRDRDPGELFF.

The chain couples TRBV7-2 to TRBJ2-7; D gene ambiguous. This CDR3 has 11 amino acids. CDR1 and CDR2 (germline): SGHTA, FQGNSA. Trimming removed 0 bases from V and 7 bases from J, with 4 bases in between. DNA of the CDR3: TGTGCCAGCAGCTTAGCGGGTGAGCAGTACTTC. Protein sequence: CASSLAGEQYF.

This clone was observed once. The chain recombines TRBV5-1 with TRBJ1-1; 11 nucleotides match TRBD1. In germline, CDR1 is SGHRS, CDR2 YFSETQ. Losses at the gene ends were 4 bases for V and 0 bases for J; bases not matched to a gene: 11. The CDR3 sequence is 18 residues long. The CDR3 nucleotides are TGCGCCAGCAGCACCGGGACAGGGGGTGATATTATGAACACTGAAGCTTTCTTT. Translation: CASSTGTGGDIMNTEAFF.